Given below is one T cell receptor (beta chain) in context. This entry belongs to a study of STAT5B mutations in CD4+ large granular lymphocyte leukemia. Sequenced by immunoSEQ multiplex PCR; TCRdb stores in-frame clones only, minus some. The sample yields 45,000 or so clones, 80% to 90% seen once. Germline values: CDR1 LNHDA, CDR2 SQIVND (reference sequence). Trimming at V came to 7 bases and at J to 3 bases, leaving 6 bases not matched to a gene. This CDR3 comprises 14 residues. The clonotype originates from a human donor in good health. The specimen was CD4+ T cells from blood buffy coats. The chain is built from TRBV19 and TRBJ1-5; 7 bases are shared with TRBD1. CDR3 nucleotide sequence: TGTGCCAGTAAGAAGACAGGGATCAATCAGCCCCAGCATTTT. The encoded protein is CASKKTGINQPQHF.